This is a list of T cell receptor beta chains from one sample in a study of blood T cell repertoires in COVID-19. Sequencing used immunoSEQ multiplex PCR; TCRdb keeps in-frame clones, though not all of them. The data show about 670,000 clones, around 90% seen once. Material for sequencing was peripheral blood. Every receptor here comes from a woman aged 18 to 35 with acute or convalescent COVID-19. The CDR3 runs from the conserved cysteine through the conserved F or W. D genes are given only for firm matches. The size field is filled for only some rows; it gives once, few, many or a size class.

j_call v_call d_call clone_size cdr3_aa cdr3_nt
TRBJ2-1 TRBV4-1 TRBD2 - CASSQQLAGRYNEQFF TGCGCCAGCAGCCAACAGCTAGCGGGGAGGTACAATGAGCAGTTCTTC
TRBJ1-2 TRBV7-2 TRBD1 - CASSSATGGHGYTF TGTGCCAGCAGCTCGGCCACAGGGGGCCATGGCTACACCTTC
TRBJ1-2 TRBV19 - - CASSIQGGFNYGYTF TGTGCCAGTAGTATTCAGGGAGGGTTCAACTATGGCTACACCTTC
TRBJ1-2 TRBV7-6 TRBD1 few CASSSATGVSGYTF TGTGCCAGCAGCTCCGCCACAGGGGTCTCTGGCTACACCTTC
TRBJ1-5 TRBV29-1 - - CSVEGAGFNQPQHF TGCAGCGTTGAGGGGGCAGGGTTCAATCAGCCCCAGCATTTT
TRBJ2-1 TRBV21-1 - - CASSRRGWNYNEQFF TGTGCCAGCAGCAGGCGGGGGTGGAACTACAATGAGCAGTTCTTC
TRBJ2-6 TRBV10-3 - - CATPGQGGSGANVLTF TGTGCCACCCCGGGCCAAGGGGGCTCTGGGGCCAACGTCCTGACTTTC
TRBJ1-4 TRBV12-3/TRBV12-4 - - CASMRVGEKLFF TGTGCCAGCATGAGGGTCGGGGAAAAACTGTTTTTT
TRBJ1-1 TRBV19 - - CASSPPGRGTEAFF TGTGCCAGTAGTCCTCCAGGGAGGGGCACTGAAGCTTTCTTT
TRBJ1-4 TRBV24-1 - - CATSDFRWGLRLNEKLFF TGTGCCACCAGTGATTTTCGGTGGGGGCTGAGGCTTAATGAAAAACTGTTTTTT
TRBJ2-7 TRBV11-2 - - CASSLVGGGSLHEQYF TGTGCCAGCAGCTTAGTTGGGGGGGGCTCCCTTCACGAGCAGTACTTC
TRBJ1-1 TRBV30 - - CAWTVGGMNTEAFF TGTGCCTGGACGGTGGGGGGAATGAACACTGAAGCTTTCTTT
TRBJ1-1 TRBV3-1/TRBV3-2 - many CASSDPLGKAFF TGTGCCAGCAGCGATCCATTGGGCAAAGCTTTCTTT
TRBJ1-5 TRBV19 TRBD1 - CASSRTGKLGQPQHF TGTGCCAGTAGTAGGACAGGGAAACTCGGTCAGCCCCAGCATTTT
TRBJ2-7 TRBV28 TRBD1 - CASSLGQGPYEQYF TGTGCCAGCAGCCTAGGACAGGGACCCTACGAGCAGTACTTC
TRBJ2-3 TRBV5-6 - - CASSLFLGEAGTDTQYF TGTGCCAGCAGCTTGTTTTTGGGGGAGGCAGGGACAGATACGCAGTATTTT
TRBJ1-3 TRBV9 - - CASSPHGVGGDGNTIYF TGTGCCAGCAGCCCTCACGGGGTTGGGGGGGATGGAAACACCATATATTTT
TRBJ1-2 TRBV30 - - CAWSVATSLGYTF TGTGCCTGGAGTGTAGCCACCTCCCTGGGCTACACCTTC
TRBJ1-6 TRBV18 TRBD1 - CASSLSSGTVYNSPLHF TGTGCCAGCTCACTTTCTTCCGGGACAGTCTATAATTCACCCCTCCACTTT